This T cell receptor (beta chain) was found in a study of cytomegalovirus exposure and HLA in healthy donors. Each of the donors was a healthy bone marrow donor. Unrecorded immune exposure was likely among donors, who were nominally healthy when sampled. Points from the study as a whole: Previously analyzed data showed that most TCR beta V segments were productive at a frequency of about 90% or about 30%. Published work reported that the classifier diagnosed cytomegalovirus status with high specificity and sensitivity.

Primers included in the PCR were 60 Vbeta and 13 Jbeta primers. Profiled with immunoSEQ multiplex PCR; TCRdb holds only in-frame clones, not every one. Of 100,000 to 150,000 clones in the sample, 74% were seen once. A note on this clone: Its target is unknown. Germline is not matched at one junction end, which may reflect a read error.

Sequenced: PBMCs. The receptor comes from a man aged 40-49 years in good health and CMV-seropositive.

CDR3 DNA: TGTGCCGGCAGCCCCGGAGGACCCCACGAGCAGTACTTC. It translates to CAGSPGGPHEQYF. This chain uses TRBV11-3 with TRBJ2-7, with D tentatively TRBD2 (5 bases). Germline CDR1 SGHNT, CDR2 YENEEA. CDR3 size: 13 residues.